This record looks at one T cell receptor (beta chain) sequence and its context. This sample was included in a study of blood T cell repertoires in COVID-19. Germline assignment: CDR1 SGDLS and CDR2 YYNGEE. J was trimmed by 4 bases and V by 4 bases; bases with no gene match: 16. CDR3 length: 18 residues. Sequencing was performed with immunoSEQ multiplex PCR; in TCRdb, only in-frame clones are kept and a portion is missing. The sample lists 200,000 to 250,000 clones; around four fifths were seen once. The specimen sequenced was PBMCs or T cells enriched from blood (not recorded which). The receptor was isolated from a woman aged 40 to 50 who had been exposed to COVID-19. The chain employs TRBV9 and TRBJ1-2; TRBD1 matches at 10 bases. The CDR3 sequence is CASSPVPYPGQGSYGYTF. As DNA, the CDR3 is TGTGCCAGCAGCCCAGTCCCGTATCCGGGACAGGGGTCCTATGGCTACACCTTC.